These 17 T cell receptor beta chains came from one sample sequenced in a study of T cell responses to AZD1222 COVID-19 vaccine. Profiling relied on immunoSEQ multiplex PCR, and the TCRdb table lists in-frame clones only, not all of them. The top ten hold less than 1.3% of the sample, which has about 170,000 clones, around 88% seen once. The source was peripheral blood, collected 28 days after the second AZD1222 dose. The source is an adult who received the AZD1222 COVID-19 vaccine.

The chain combines TRBV12-3 or TRBV12-4 with TRBJ2-5; D unclear. CDR3 length: 13 residues. Trimming removed 3 bases from V and 3 bases from J, with 8 bases in between. This chain's CDR3 is CASSFTVKETQYF. CDR3 in DNA: TGTGCCAGCAGTTTTACTGTAAAAGAGACCCAGTACTTC.

The gene calls are TRBV12-3 or TRBV12-4 and TRBJ2-7; D is unresolved. Deletions cut 5 bases from V and 7 bases from J, with 15 bases between. The CDR3 has 13 residues. Here the CDR3 DNA reads TGTGCCAGCAGTACCAACTCTGCTTGGGAGCAGTACTTC. Translated: CASSTNSAWEQYF.

This clone has just a few counts. This chain uses TRBV27 with TRBJ2-1; tentative D call: TRBD1 (5 bases). CDR1 is MNHEY and CDR2 is SMNVEV in the germline V gene (reference sequence). The length of the CDR3 is 17 residues. V lost 3 bases and J lost 0, with 15 bases in between. The CDR3 here is CASSFRVLPSSYNEQFF. CDR3 in DNA: TGTGCCAGCAGTTTCAGGGTGCTCCCGAGCTCCTACAATGAGCAGTTCTTC.

The genes are TRBV5-1 and TRBJ2-3, with D perhaps TRBD2 (7 bases). CDR3 size: 13 residues. CDR1 is SGHRS and CDR2 is YFSETQ in the germline V gene. Deletions cut 4 bases from V and 5 bases from J, with 11 bases between. The CDR3 coding sequence is TGCGCCAGCAGCGGGGGGGCAGAAGATACGCAGTATTTT. It encodes CASSGGAEDTQYF.

This sequence joins TRBV2 and TRBJ1-1; the D gene is possibly TRBD1 (6 bases). The germline V and J ends were trimmed by 5 bases and 1 base, with 11 bases remaining between them. In germline, CDR1 is SNHLY, CDR2 FYNNEI. The CDR3 is made up of 14 amino acids. The CDR3 coding sequence is TGTGCCAGCAGTCCGGACAGCCCGAACACTGAAGCTTTCTTT. Its protein is CASSPDSPNTEAFF.

The chain uses TRBV27 and TRBJ2-2; a possible D gene is TRBD1 (5 bases). In germline, CDR1 is MNHEY, CDR2 SMNVEV (reference sequence). With 1 base removed from V and 7 bases from J, the gap between germline ends came to 16 bases. CDR3 length: 16 amino acids. For the CDR3, the DNA is TGTGCCAGCAGTTTATATCAGGGCAGTAAGAACGGGGAGCTGTTTTTT. Residues: CASSLYQGSKNGELFF.

V is TRBV12-3 or TRBV12-4 and J is TRBJ1-1; D call uncertain. With 3 bases removed from V and 8 bases from J, the gap between germline ends came to 7 bases. The CDR3 has 11 residues. The DNA for the CDR3 is TGTGCCAGCAGTTTGGGGTCCGAAGCTTTCTTT. Residues: CASSLGSEAFF.

The V call is TRBV3-1 (or the pseudogene TRBV3-2), the J call TRBJ2-1; D might be TRBD2 (6 bases). Germline CDR1 is LGHDT and CDR2 is YNNKEL (reference sequence). Trimming left V 1 base short and J 0 bases short, with 10 bases between. CDR3 length: 16 residues. CDR3 sequence: CASSQVGSGSYNEQFF. CDR3 sequence (DNA): TGTGCCAGCAGCCAAGTCGGTAGCGGCTCCTACAATGAGCAGTTCTTC.

The chain joins TRBV5-4 to TRBJ2-7; 8 bases match TRBD1. CDR1 is SGHNT, CDR2 YYREEE, per germline (reference sequence). With 4 bases clipped from V and 0 bases from J, the junction kept 9 bases outside the gene matches. The CDR3 spans 16 residues. CDR3 in amino acids: CASSGEQGEPSYEQYF. The CDR3 region has the DNA TGTGCCAGCAGCGGGGAACAGGGGGAGCCCTCCTACGAGCAGTACTTC.

The chain has TRBV6-5 and TRBJ1-5, with a tentative D call TRBD1 (6 bases). With 5 bases removed from V and 11 bases from J, the gap between germline ends came to 16 bases. The germline V gene has CDR1 MNHEY and CDR2 SVGAGI. The CDR3 is 13 residues long. The CDR3 region has the DNA TGTGCCAGCAGTCGGACAGTCCTTGAGGCCCAGCATTTT. As protein: CASSRTVLEAQHF.

This clone was detected once. Here the CDR3 reads CASSPASVAGYTF. The DNA for the CDR3 is TGTGCCAGTAGTCCCGCCTCGGTCGCTGGCTACACCTTC. This chain joins TRBV19 and TRBJ1-2; D call uncertain. Germline V CDR1 and CDR2: LNHDA, SQIVND (reference sequence). V lost 5 bases to trimming and J lost 7 bases, with 14 bases between them. The CDR3 spans 13 residues.

This clone appeared a single time. The rearrangement uses TRBV5-1 and TRBJ1-4; D might be TRBD1 (6 bases). This CDR3 has 15 residues. The germline V gene has CDR1 SGHRS and CDR2 YFSETQ. The V and J ends lost 1 base and 3 bases respectively, with 10 bases between them. The CDR3 loop is CASSLKQGSNEKLFF. DNA of the CDR3: TGCGCCAGCAGCTTGAAACAGGGATCTAATGAAAAACTGTTTTTT. The full variable domain, completed using reference TRBV5-1 and TRBJ1-4, is KAGVTQTPRYLIKTRGQQVTLSCSPISGHRSVSWYQQTPGQGLQFLFEYFSETQRNKGNFPGRFSGRQFSNSRSEMNVSTLELGDSALYLCASSLKQGSNEKLFFGSGTQLSVL.

V usage is TRBV19 and J usage is TRBJ1-4; unclear D gene. V gave up 6 bases and J gave up 9 bases, with 17 bases separating them. Germline V gene sequence: CDR1 LNHDA, CDR2 SQIVND (reference sequence). The CDR3 has 14 residues. The CDR3 sequence: CASSSISGVQKLFF. The DNA for the CDR3 is TGTGCCAGTAGCTCCATCTCTGGGGTACAAAAACTGTTTTTT.

The chain has TRBV10-3 and TRBJ1-6; 8 bases line up with TRBD1. The junction had 3 bases not matched to a gene; V was cut back by 4 bases and J by 10 bases. The germline V gene has CDR1 ENHRY and CDR2 SYGVKD. This CDR3 contains 13 residues. CDR3 sequence reads: CAISAGQDSPLHF. The CDR3 region has the DNA TGTGCCATCAGTGCGGGACAGGACTCACCCCTCCACTTT.

The CDR3 bases are TGTGCCAGCAGCTTAAACCAGGGTGCCACTAATGAAAAACTGTTTTTT. Translated: CASSLNQGATNEKLFF. The V and J genes are TRBV7-8 and TRBJ1-4; tentative D call: TRBD1 (5 bases). The CDR3 loop spans 16 amino acids. Germline CDR1 reads SGHVS; CDR2 reads FQNEAQ. Between the trimmed V and J ends, which lost 2 bases and 2 bases, there was a span of 12 bases.

V usage is TRBV3-1 (or the pseudogene TRBV3-2) and J usage is TRBJ1-4; no firm D call. The germline V gene has CDR1 LGHDT and CDR2 YNNKEL (reference sequence). The CDR3 extends over 15 amino acids. Trimming pared 2 bases from V and 7 bases from J, leaving 14 bases between. The CDR3 loop reads CASSQSYVFTEKLFF. CDR3 sequence (DNA): TGTGCCAGCAGCCAATCCTACGTTTTTACTGAAAAACTGTTTTTT.

The V call is TRBV18, the J call TRBJ2-2; possible D gene TRBD1, 6 bases. In germline, CDR1 is KGHSH, CDR2 LQKENI. Trimming stripped 6 bases from V and 2 bases from J, with 13 bases between. The CDR3 runs to 15 residues. CDR3 in DNA: TGTGCCAGCTCCCAAAGGACAGATAACACCGGGGAGCTGTTTTTT. This translates into CASSQRTDNTGELFF. Looking up the rest from reference TRBV18 and TRBJ2-2 gives the full variable domain: NAGVMQNPRHLVRRRGQEARLRCSPMKGHSHVYWYRQLPEEGLKFMVYLQKENIIDESGMPKERFSAEFPKEGPSILRIQQVVRGDSAAYFCASSQRTDNTGELFFGEGSRLTVL.